These 18 T cell receptor beta chains originate from one sample sequenced in a study of OX40 agonist ivuxolimab in advanced cancers. Sequenced by immunoSEQ multiplex PCR; TCRdb stores in-frame clones only, minus some. Among roughly 55,000 clones listed, over 70% were seen once. The sample here was CD4+ or CD8+ T cells sorted from blood, taken in a trial of the OX40 agonist ivuxolimab. These receptors came from an adult with an advanced solid tumor such as melanoma, head and neck, liver or kidney cancer.

The J gene is TRBJ1-2, the V gene TRBV28, with D tentatively TRBD1 (6 bases). The V and J ends lost 4 bases and 7 bases respectively, with 13 bases between them. The CDR3 extends over 13 amino acids. Germline V gives CDR1 MDHEN, CDR2 SYDVKM. CDR3 bases: TGTGCCAGCAGTTCCTACGGACAGTTTGGCTACACCTTC. Translated: CASSSYGQFGYTF.

This clone was counted between two and nine times. The V and J genes are TRBV7-2 and TRBJ2-7; either TRBD1 or TRBD2 may supply D (5 bases each). Trimming cost V 5 bases and J 1 base, with 15 bases left between them. The germline V gene has CDR1 SGHTA and CDR2 FQGNSA. The CDR3 is 15 residues long. This CDR3 is CASSASGTYSYEQYF. The CDR3 bases are TGTGCCAGCAGCGCGTCCGGGACGTATTCCTACGAGCAGTACTTC.

The chain carries TRBV27 and TRBJ2-6, with 7 bases fitting TRBD1. In germline, CDR1 is MNHEY, CDR2 SMNVEV (reference sequence). J was trimmed by 1 base and V by 6 bases; bases with no gene match: 12. The CDR3 has 18 amino acids. For the CDR3, the DNA is TGTGCCAGCAGCTCCATGGACAGGCTCCGGTCTGGGGCCAACGTCCTGACTTTC. Its protein product is CASSSMDRLRSGANVLTF.

The table lists this clone with a count of one. The rearrangement joins TRBV19 to TRBJ2-2; TRBD1 or TRBD2 may be the D gene (5 bases each). The CDR3 is 15 residues long. Trimming took 7 bases from V and 6 from J, leaving 18 bases between them. Looked up from germline, CDR1 is LNHDA and CDR2 is SQIVND (reference sequence). The CDR3 DNA sequence: TGTGCCAGTACCCTCCTAATGGGGGTAGCCGGGGAGCTGTTTTTT. Residues: CASTLLMGVAGELFF.

The V gene is TRBV28, the J gene TRBJ1-5, with D perhaps TRBD1 (6 bases). V was trimmed by 2 bases and J by 3 bases, leaving 14 bases between them. Germline V gene data show CDR1 as MDHEN and CDR2 as SYDVKM. This CDR3 contains 16 residues. The CDR3 loop reads CASSLPLTGLNQPQHF. As DNA, the CDR3 is TGTGCCAGCAGTTTACCGCTGACAGGCCTCAATCAGCCCCAGCATTTT.

This CDR3 reads CASTTTGTGYYEQYF. For the CDR3, the DNA is TGTGCCAGCACCACCACCGGGACAGGATACTACGAGCAGTACTTC. The chain couples TRBV2 to TRBJ2-7, with 8 nucleotides matching TRBD1. The CDR3 loop spans 15 amino acids. Trimming took 7 bases from V and 3 from J; bases not matched to a gene: 11. Germline values: CDR1 SNHLY, CDR2 FYNNEI.

V and J are TRBV19 and TRBJ2-7; no reliable D call. The CDR3 loop spans 12 amino acids. The germline V gene encodes CDR1 LNHDA and CDR2 SQIVND (reference sequence). V was pared by 4 bases and J by 2 bases, with 6 bases between. The CDR3: CASSTRPYEQYF. CDR3 in DNA: TGTGCCAGTAGTACCCGACCCTACGAGCAGTACTTC. Drawing the rest from reference TRBV19 and TRBJ2-7, the complete variable domain is DGGITQSPKYLFRKEGQNVTLSCEQNLNHDAMYWYRQDPGQGLRLIYYSQIVNDFQKGDIAEGYSVSREKKESFPLTVTSAQKNPTAFYLCASSTRPYEQYFGPGTRLTVT.

The V call is TRBV11-3, the J call TRBJ2-2, with unresolved D. Germline V gene lookup returns CDR1 SGHNT and CDR2 YENEEA. Trimming pared 5 bases from V and 7 bases from J, leaving 8 bases between. This CDR3 is 12 amino acids long. The CDR3 region is CASSPTGGELFF. CDR3 coding DNA: TGTGCCAGCAGCCCGACTGGCGGGGAGCTGTTTTTT.

The rearrangement uses TRBV7-2 and TRBJ2-7; the D is unclear. The CDR3 is 14 amino acids. Trimming took 5 bases from V and 2 from J, leaving 13 bases between them. Germline V gives CDR1 SGHTA, CDR2 FQGNSA. The chain's CDR3 is CASSPLTETYEQYF. The CDR3 DNA reads TGTGCCAGCAGCCCCTTAACCGAGACCTACGAGCAGTACTTC.

This clone was counted only a few times. The V and J genes are TRBV18 and TRBJ1-1, with D possibly TRBD1 on 5 matching bases. V gave up 3 bases and J gave up 5 bases, with 19 bases separating them. The CDR3 length is 16 residues. Germline CDR1 is KGHSH and CDR2 is LQKENI. Here the CDR3 DNA reads TGTGCCAGCTCACCCACACGACCGGGGGGAAGAACTGAAGCTTTCTTT. Residues: CASSPTRPGGRTEAFF.

This chain connects TRBV6-5 to TRBJ2-7; 8 nucleotides agree with TRBD1. The CDR3 length is 15 residues. J was trimmed by 1 base and V by 2 bases; bases with no gene match: 4. CDR1 is MNHEY and CDR2 is SVGAGI in the germline V gene. CDR3 in amino acids: CASSYGTGRSYEQYF. CDR3 DNA: TGTGCCAGCAGTTACGGGACAGGCCGATCCTACGAGCAGTACTTC.

CDR3 coding DNA: TGTGCCAGCAGTTCGGGGGACCCACTCTCTGGAAACACCATATATTTT. Residues: CASSSGDPLSGNTIYF. This chain connects TRBV6-5 to TRBJ1-3, with TRBD1 as a possible D gene (5 bases). The CDR3 is 16 residues long. Trimming left V 4 bases short and J 0 bases short, with 13 bases between. Looked up from germline, CDR1 is MNHEY and CDR2 is SVGAGI.

The chain couples TRBV19 to TRBJ1-1, with 10 positions matching TRBD1. This CDR3 is 16 amino acids long. Germline CDR1 and CDR2: LNHDA and SQIVND (reference sequence). V dropped 4 bases and J dropped 1; count of bases not matched to a gene: 6. In nucleotides, the CDR3 is TGTGCCAGTAGTAACCGGGACAGGGGCCCGAACACTGAAGCTTTCTTT. As protein: CASSNRDRGPNTEAFF.

The chain employs TRBV5-6 and TRBJ1-6; 7 bases agree with TRBD1. The V gene's germline CDR1 is SGHDT and CDR2 YYEEEE. CDR3 length: 16 residues. Germline trimming cut 0 bases from V and 4 bases from J; bases unmatched to any gene: 4. CDR3: CASSLEGQRYNSPLHF. The CDR3 DNA sequence: TGTGCCAGCAGCTTGGAGGGACAGAGATATAATTCACCCCTCCACTTT.

The chain joins TRBV25-1 to TRBJ1-1; D is perhaps TRBD1 (6 bases). V gave up 0 bases and J gave up 4 bases, with 15 bases separating them. The V gene's germline CDR1 is MGHDK and CDR2 SYGVNS. The CDR3 length is 16 residues. The CDR3 protein is CASSEYRLGGRTEAFF. DNA for the CDR3: TGTGCCAGCAGTGAATATAGGCTGGGGGGCCGCACTGAAGCTTTCTTT.

CDR3 sequence reads: CASSYRAGHGNTEAFF. The CDR3, as DNA: TGTGCCAGCAGTTACAGGGCAGGGCACGGGAACACTGAAGCTTTCTTT. V and J are TRBV6-5 and TRBJ1-1; maybe TRBD1 (5 bases). There are 16 residues in the CDR3. V lost 2 bases and J 1 base, leaving 14 bases between the germline ends. CDR1 MNHEY and CDR2 SVGAGI come from the germline V gene.

The rearrangement links TRBV7-2 to TRBJ1-5; no clear D. There are 15 residues in the CDR3. Trimming stripped 3 bases from V and 0 bases from J, with 9 bases between. CDR1 SGHTA and CDR2 FQGNSA come from the germline V gene. CDR3 in DNA: TGTGCCAGCAGCTTCGGGAAAAGTAGCAATCAGCCCCAGCATTTT. As protein: CASSFGKSSNQPQHF.

This clone was observed a handful of times. The chain uses TRBV5-1 and TRBJ1-5; maybe TRBD1 (6 bases). The CDR3 consists of 13 residues. V shed 4 bases and J shed 6 bases, with 11 bases lying between them. Germline V gene lookup returns CDR1 SGHRS and CDR2 YFSETQ. The CDR3, as DNA: TGCGCCAGCAGCGAGGGACATAGTCAGCCCCAGCATTTT. Protein product: CASSEGHSQPQHF.